This T cell receptor beta chain was identified during a study of a mutant IDH1 vaccine in newly diagnosed glioma. CDR1 and CDR2 (germline): SGHDN, FVKESK. V gave up 1 base and J gave up 2 bases, with 5 bases separating them. This CDR3 is 14 amino acids long. The protocol was immunoSEQ multiplex PCR, while the TCRdb copy is restricted to in-frame clones and leaves out a portion. The sample yields about 32,000 clones, about 80% seen once. Note on this clone: Its antigen is unknown.

Time point defined: week 35, safety follow-up. Vaccination used 300 ug of mutant IDH1 20-mer peptide per dose, with topical imiquimod. This clonotype was obtained from a woman aged 40 to 50 with glioma. The starting material was PBMCs, obtained from a glioma patient whose treatment included an IDH1 peptide vaccine. The gene calls are TRBV14 and TRBJ2-2; D gene uncertain. The CDR3 bases are TGTGCCAGCAGCCAAGGCAGTAACACCGGGGAGCTGTTTTTT. Protein: CASSQGSNTGELFF.